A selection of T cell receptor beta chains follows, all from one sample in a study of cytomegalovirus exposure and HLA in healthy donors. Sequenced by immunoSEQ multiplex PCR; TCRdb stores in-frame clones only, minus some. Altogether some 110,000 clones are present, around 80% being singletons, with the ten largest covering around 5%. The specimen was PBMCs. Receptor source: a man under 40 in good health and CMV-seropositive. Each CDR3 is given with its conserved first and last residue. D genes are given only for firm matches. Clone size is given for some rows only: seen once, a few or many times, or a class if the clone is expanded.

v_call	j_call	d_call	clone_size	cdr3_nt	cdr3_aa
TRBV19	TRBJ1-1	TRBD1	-	TGTGCCAGTAGTGGGACAGCCTCGAACACTGAAGCTTTCTTT	CASSGTASNTEAFF
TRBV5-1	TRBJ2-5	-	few	TGCGCCAGCAGCTTGGCCGGGGAGACCCAGTACTTC	CASSLAGETQYF
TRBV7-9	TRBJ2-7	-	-	TGTGCCAGCAGCTTCTCCCGGGCCTACGAGCAGTACTTC	CASSFSRAYEQYF
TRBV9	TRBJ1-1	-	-	TGTGCCAGCAGCGTAGAAGGGAGGATGAACACTGAAGCTTTCTTT	CASSVEGRMNTEAFF
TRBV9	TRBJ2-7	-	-	TGTGCCAGCAGCGTATTGGCGGACTCCTACGAGCAGTACTTC	CASSVLADSYEQYF
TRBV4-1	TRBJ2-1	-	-	TGCGCCAGCAGGCAGACACTAGTTCTGAATGAGCAGTTCTTC	CASRQTLVLNEQFF
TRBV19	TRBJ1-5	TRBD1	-	TGTGCCAGTAGTACACAGGGGGCTCAGCCCCAGCATTTT	CASSTQGAQPQHF
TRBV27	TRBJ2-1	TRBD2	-	TGTGCCAGCAGTTTAATAGCGGGGTACAATGAGCAGTTCTTC	CASSLIAGYNEQFF
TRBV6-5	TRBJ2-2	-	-	TGTGCCAGCAGTTACTCGACGACTATGAACACCGGGGAGCTGTTTTTT	CASSYSTTMNTGELFF
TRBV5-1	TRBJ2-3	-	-	TGCGCCAGCAGCTTGTTTGGCCCAGATACGCAGTATTTT	CASSLFGPDTQYF
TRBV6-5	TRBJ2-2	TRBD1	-	TGTGCCAGCAGTTACTCGGGGACAGCCACCGGGGAGCTGTTTTTT	CASSYSGTATGELFF
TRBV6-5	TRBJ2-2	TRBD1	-	TGTGCCAGCAGCCCCGGGACAGGGGGCCCCGGGGAGCTGTTTTTT	CASSPGTGGPGELFF
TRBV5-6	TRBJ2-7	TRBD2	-	TGTGCCAGCAGCTTGGTTCTAGCGGGGGGTCTGGGGACTGACTACGAGCAGTACTTC	CASSLVLAGGLGTDYEQYF
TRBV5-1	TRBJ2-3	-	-	TGCGCCAGCAGCTTGTTCGCGGGGCCCACCACAGATACGCAGTATTTT	CASSLFAGPTTDTQYF
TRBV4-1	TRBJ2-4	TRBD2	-	TGCGCCAGCAGCCAAGAACCTAGCGGGGTCCTAGGGATGGCCAAAAACATTCAGTACTTC	CASSQEPSGVLGMAKNIQYF
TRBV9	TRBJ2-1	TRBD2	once	TGTGCCCGCAGCCCGGGGGGGAACAATGAGCAGTTCTTC	CARSPGGNNEQFF
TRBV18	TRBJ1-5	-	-	TGTGCCAGCTCTCCGCGGAGGGGTTCCAACCAGCCCCAGCATTTT	CASSPRRGSNQPQHF
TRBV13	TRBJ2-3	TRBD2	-	TGTGCCAGCAGCTTAGTCGGACTAGCGGGGGCAGATACGCAGTATTTT	CASSLVGLAGADTQYF
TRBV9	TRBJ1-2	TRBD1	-	TGTGCCAGCAGCGGCGGGACAGGGAAAGCTGGCTACACCTTC	CASSGGTGKAGYTF
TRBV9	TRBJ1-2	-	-	TGTGCCAGCAGAGGTACAGGGTACTATGGCTACACCTTC	CASRGTGYYGYTF
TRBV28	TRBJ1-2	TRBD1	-	TGTGCCAGCTTCGGGGGACAGGGGAGCGGCTACACCTTC	CASFGGQGSGYTF
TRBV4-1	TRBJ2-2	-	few	TGCGCCAGCAGCCAATCGGAGGCGGGTACCGGGGAGCTGTTTTTT	CASSQSEAGTGELFF
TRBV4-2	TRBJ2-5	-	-	TGTGCCAGCAGCCCCGGGACTCACCAAGAGACCCAGTACTTC	CASSPGTHQETQYF
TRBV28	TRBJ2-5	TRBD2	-	TGTGCCAGCAGTCCCCTTGTCGGGACTAGCGGGAGAATTCAACAAGAGACCCAGTACTTC	CASSPLVGTSGRIQQETQYF
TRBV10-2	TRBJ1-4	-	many	TGCGCCAGCTCTGAGGGAACAACTAATGAAAAACTGTTTTTT	CASSEGTTNEKLFF
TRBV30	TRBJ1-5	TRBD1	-	TGTGCCTGGAGCACAGGGGGCAGCGGCAATCAGCCCCAGCATTTT	CAWSTGGSGNQPQHF
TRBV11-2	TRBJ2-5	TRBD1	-	TGTGCCAGCAGCTTCCGCCCGGGGGGACAGGGGTTGGAGACCCAGTACTTC	CASSFRPGGQGLETQYF
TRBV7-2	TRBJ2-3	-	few	TGTGCCAGCAGCTTATCTGGGGGGGGCGCAGATACGCAGTATTTT	CASSLSGGGADTQYF
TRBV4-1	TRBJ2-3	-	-	TGCGCCAGCAGCCACCTGATCACAGGGATCACAGATACGCAGTATTTT	CASSHLITGITDTQYF
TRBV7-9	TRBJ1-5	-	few	TGTGCCAGCAGCATCAGGAATCAGCCCCAGCATTTT	CASSIRNQPQHF